Given below is one TCR beta chain in context. This clonotype is described as large (0.1 to 1%). No much larger clone exists at a distance of one base, and base qualities are not known. The library was built by means of 5' RACE. Before sequencing, the TCRbeta libraries were pooled in proportion to the number of cells sorted for each library. RNAzol RT was used to extract total RNA from the sorted cells, and cDNA was then synthesized using an oligo(dT) primer together with a template-switching oligo. The TCRbeta V-CDR3-J region was amplified by PCR between a SMARTer oligo primer and a TCRbeta constant-region primer using Kapa HiFi. Illumina adaptors and sample-specific index barcodes were added in a second PCR, followed by HighPrep bead cleanup and Bioanalyzer confirmation of a band of roughly 650 bp. Sequencing of the libraries was done on an Illumina MiSeq using 2x151 bp paired-end reads. The paper's data handling went like this. An in-house Java program demultiplexed the reads, and MiXCR assigned TCRbeta annotations and counted clonotypes. Repertoire overlap was measured with Morisita-Horn indices from the R package vegan, along with UPGMA clustering and Circos plots of recurring clonotypes. Shannon diversity and richness were normalized to the highest possible value given the input cell numbers, yielding values from 0 to 1. MUSCLE was used to align CDR3beta sequences, SeqinR to compute distances, and R to plot multidimensional scaling. The raw public reads went through TCRdb reprocessing: fastp at Q25, MiXCR clone calling, in-frame beta chains kept. Entries that share a CDR3 protein sequence are merged under the most common genes and DNA. What appears here as the V and J calls and clone size reflects TCRdb's work, not the paper's. Present in this sample are 190 or so distinct CDR3 sequences, 9% of which were seen just once. The top ten hold 44% of the sample.

The data derive from a study of Japanese encephalitis immunity and Zika vaccine responses (dated by TCRdb to the early 2020s). Context from the whole study: Each included participant got alum-adjuvanted ZPIV three times, at weeks 0, 4 and 28, with every dose being 5.0 ug. Before ZPIV, roughly eleven participants were given one dose of YFV vaccine (YF-VAX), while under 10 participants were flavivirus-naive. Some eleven participants were given two doses of JEV vaccine (IXIARO) 28 days apart, two to three months before the first ZPIV dose. The ZIKV peptides, 15-mers that overlapped by 11 residues, were chosen for containing NetMHCpan/NetMHCII-predicted epitopes with affinity below 50 nM. For stimulation, either ZIKV structural-protein peptide pools divided into flavivirus-conserved and non-conserved sets were used, or JEV or YFV peptides matching the pre-vaccination. The study tested whether CD4 T cell responses to the Zika vaccine were shaped by prior Japanese encephalitis virus (JEV) or yellow fever virus (YFV) vaccination. Roughly six representative participants per pre-vaccination group were picked for TCR sequencing, using samples from week 52 and from week 0, the point after pre-vaccination but before ZPIV. TCR repertoires were also analyzed from three flavivirus-naive individuals at weeks 2, 6 and 52 after starting ZPIV vaccination. Here is what the overall study found, with its caveats: Only a few individuals showed CD8 T cell responses to the ZIKV peptide pools, and those responses were of very low magnitude. Samples were clustered by participant, with no similarity observed between individuals, suggesting that no public TCRs were detected. The analysis covered only a subset of trial participants who had three doses and adequate samples, rather than the whole vaccinated cohort. Compared with YFV-pre-vaccinated donors, JEV-pre-vaccinated donors had higher repertoire similarity across time-points and stimulations, indicating that more clonotypes were common to ZIKV and JEV stimulation. Sample size limitations prevented peptide-pool deconvolution, so the individual peptides driving cross-reactive responses were not identified. After ZPIV, a significant decrease in repertoire richness of CD4 T cells responding to conserved ZIKV epitopes was observed in JEV-pre-vaccinated donors.

After labeling with CellTrace CFSE, PBMCs were cultured for roughly 6 days in RPMI containing about 7.6% human serum along with peptide pools, each at about 1 ug/mL. On a BD FACSAria, proliferating CD4 T cells were sorted without fixation as live CD56-CD19-CD16-CD3+CD4+ CFSE-low cells. Enrolled adults were healthy and were found to be seronegative for ZIKV, JEV, YFV, DENV and WNV by microneutralization screening. The samples were drawn from a phase 1 trial of an alum-adjuvanted Zika purified-inactivated virus (ZPIV) vaccine that was randomized, double-blinded and placebo-controlled. Peripheral blood mononuclear cells were isolated by standard procedure and stored frozen in liquid nitrogen until use. The CDR3 runs 15 amino acids, cysteine and phenylalanine included. Only CDR3 DNA is held: 45 bases, read in frame from base 1. CDR1 and CDR2 (MNHEY, SMNVEV) derive from the germline V gene (reference sequence). V is reduced by 8 bases and J by 0 bases, leaving a spacing of 15 bases between them.

The sequence links TRBV27 to TRBJ2-3, with TRBD2 perhaps the D gene, on 5 matching bases. The source is an adult woman who received an inactivated Zika virus vaccine. Material: antigen-activated CD4+ T cells from blood, cultured, obtained during a Zika inactivated vaccine study. The CDR3 sequence is CASPADGISTDTQYF. At the DNA level, the sequence is TGTGCCAGCCCCGCCGACGGGATCAGCACAGATACGCAGTATTTT.